Given below is one TCR beta chain in context. Its antigen is unidentified. These data belong to a study of T cell responses to AZD1222 COVID-19 vaccine. Study observations and caveats: In a largely white British group with more females than males, clonal diversity was possibly underestimated.

This CDR3 comprises 14 residues. V was pared by 4 bases and J by 5 bases, with 15 bases between. CDR1 and CDR2 from the germline V gene are MNHEY and SVGAGI. Assay used: immunoSEQ multiplex PCR; TCRdb lists only in-frame clones, some missing. The table shows roughly 180,000 clones, with about 95% occurring only once. This specimen was peripheral blood, taken on day 0 of AZD1222 vaccination. The genes are TRBV6-5 and TRBJ2-7, with D maybe TRBD2 (5 bases). The clonotype originates from an adult in good health. The CDR3 loop is CASSLGLGRDEQYF. CDR3 DNA sequence: TGTGCCAGCAGTTTGGGCCTGGGGAGAGACGAGCAGTACTTC.